Listed here are 19 T cell receptor beta chains from one sample, sequenced in a study of OX40 agonist ivuxolimab in advanced cancers. Produced via immunoSEQ multiplex PCR; TCRdb's table is partial and in-frame only. The sample has some 94,000 clones, approximately 90% seen once. The sample consisted of CD4+ or CD8+ T cells sorted from blood, taken in a trial of the OX40 agonist ivuxolimab. The receptors shown here come from an adult with an advanced solid tumor such as melanoma, head and neck, liver or kidney cancer.

The chain uses TRBV11-3 and TRBJ2-7; 9 bases align to TRBD1. The germline gives CDR1 SGHNT, CDR2 YENEEA. J was trimmed by 9 bases and V by 5 bases; bases with no gene match: 14. CDR3 size: 15 residues. The DNA for the CDR3 is TGTGCCAGCAGCCCCCAGACAGGGGGGGGCCAAGGGCAGTACTTC. As protein: CASSPQTGGGQGQYF.

The chain recombines TRBV27 with TRBJ2-5; 9 bases fit TRBD1. V gave up 6 bases and J gave up 4 bases; unmatched junction bases: 15. This CDR3 contains 17 residues. Germline-derived CDR1 and CDR2 are MNHEY and SMNVEV (reference sequence). In DNA, the CDR3 is TGTGCCAGCAGCACCCAGCGGCAGCGGGACAGGGTAGAGACCCAGTACTTC. This sequence encodes CASSTQRQRDRVETQYF.

The V call is TRBV7-2, the J call TRBJ2-5, with 8 bases matching TRBD2. CDR1 and CDR2 from the germline V gene are SGHTA and FQGNSA. V was pared by 4 bases and J by 5 bases, with 3 bases of the junction left unmatched. The CDR3 is 13 residues long. In DNA, the CDR3 is TGTGCCAGCAGCTCCGAGCGGGGGGAGACCCAGTACTTC. Its protein is CASSSERGETQYF.

The V gene is TRBV2, the J gene TRBJ1-1; TRBD1 matches at 8 bases. J gave up 0 bases and V 5 bases, and 5 bases lay outside the gene matches. The CDR3 covers 15 residues. In germline, CDR1 is SNHLY, CDR2 FYNNEI. The CDR3, as DNA: TGTGCCAGCAGTCGTACAGGGGGGATGAACACTGAAGCTTTCTTT. Its protein product is CASSRTGGMNTEAFF.

The rearrangement uses TRBV6-5 and TRBJ1-1; no reliable D call. This CDR3 has 11 amino acids. Per the germline V gene, CDR1 is MNHEY and CDR2 is SVGAGI. Deletions cut 4 bases from V and 8 bases from J, with 8 bases between. The CDR3 is CASSSQREAFF. In DNA, the CDR3 is TGTGCCAGCAGTTCCCAGAGAGAAGCTTTCTTT.

As regards this clone: One end of the junction fails to match germline, which may point to a read error. The gene calls are TRBV11-2 and TRBJ2-7; D gene unclear. The CDR3 covers 11 residues. Germline CDR1 reads SGHAT; CDR2 reads FQNNGV. The CDR3 nucleotides read TGTGCCAGCAGTGTTGGCTACGGGCAGTACTTC. It is translated as CASSVGYGQYF.

This chain links TRBV7-3 with TRBJ2-4, with D possibly being TRBD2 (6 bases). With 5 bases removed from V and 5 bases from J, the gap between germline ends came to 16 bases. CDR3 length: 15 residues. Germline assignment: CDR1 SGHTA and CDR2 FQGTGA. CDR3 in amino acids: CASSLTGGAQNIQYF. CDR3 in DNA: TGTGCCAGCAGCCTTACCGGAGGGGCGCAAAACATTCAGTACTTC.

The chain couples TRBV5-6 to TRBJ2-7, with D unclear. The CDR3 has 15 amino acids. The germline V gene encodes CDR1 SGHDT and CDR2 YYEEEE. V was clipped by 5 bases and J by 3 bases, with 18 bases between them. CDR3 residues: CASSSKRGVFYEQYF. As DNA, the CDR3 is TGTGCCAGCAGTTCCAAAAGAGGAGTCTTCTACGAGCAGTACTTC.

In its sample, this clone was seen a few times. The chain uses TRBV7-9 and TRBJ1-4, with D perhaps TRBD1 (6 bases). This CDR3 has 16 residues. The germline CDR1 and CDR2 sequences are SEHNR and FQNEAQ (reference sequence). V dropped 1 base and J dropped 5 bases, with 14 bases sitting between them. The CDR3 sequence is CASSLGTGYVNEKLFF. The CDR3 nucleotides read TGTGCCAGCAGCTTAGGTACAGGGTATGTCAATGAAAAACTGTTTTTT.

The chain has TRBV18 and TRBJ2-1, with D tentatively TRBD2 (5 bases). This CDR3 region has 13 residues. Germline assignment: CDR1 KGHSH and CDR2 LQKENI. The germline V and J ends were trimmed by 3 bases and 9 bases, with 12 bases remaining between them. In nucleotides, the CDR3 is TGTGCCAGCTCACCTCAAACGGGGAGTGAGCAGTTCTTC. Translated: CASSPQTGSEQFF.

The rearrangement joins TRBV10-3 to TRBJ2-3, with D possibly called TRBD1 or TRBD2 (6 bases each). This CDR3 is built from 13 residues. Trimming cost V 11 bases and J 2 bases, with 14 bases left between them. Germline V gives CDR1 ENHRY, CDR2 SYGVKD. This CDR3 reads CASQGRSTDTQYF. CDR3 sequence (DNA): TGTGCCTCTCAGGGGAGGTCCACAGATACGCAGTATTTT.

V usage is TRBV6-5 and J usage is TRBJ1-1; D is unclear. The CDR3 is 10 amino acids. Trimming removed 10 bases at V and 4 bases at J, with 7 bases between. The germline V gene encodes CDR1 MNHEY and CDR2 SVGAGI. Here the CDR3 reads CAIGVTEAFF. DNA of the CDR3: TGTGCCATAGGCGTCACTGAAGCTTTCTTT.

The J gene is TRBJ1-6, the V gene TRBV2; TRBD1 agrees at 8 bases. Per germline, CDR1 SNHLY and CDR2 FYNNEI. This CDR3 has 14 residues. V trimming: 6 bases; J trimming: 6 bases; junction bases outside the gene matches: 4. In nucleotides, the CDR3 is TGTGCCAGCAGAACGGACAGGGCTAATTCACCCCTCCACTTT. Amino acid sequence: CASRTDRANSPLHF.

The V and J genes are TRBV7-9 and TRBJ2-2; no reliable D call. This CDR3 has 17 amino acids. Germline CDR1 is SEHNR and CDR2 is FQNEAQ (reference sequence). The V gene lost 5 bases and the J gene lost 5 bases, with 21 bases spanning the gap. The CDR3 is CASSRVSSSPRTGELFF. The CDR3 nucleotides read TGTGCCAGCAGCCGCGTATCTTCCAGTCCGAGAACCGGGGAGCTGTTTTTT. Combining the CDR3 with reference TRBV7-9 and TRBJ2-2 gives the whole variable domain DTGVSQNPRHKITKRGQNVTFRCDPISEHNRLYWYRQTLGQGPEFLTYFQNEAQLEKSRLLSDRFSAERPKGSFSTLEIQRTEQGDSAMYLCASSRVSSSPRTGELFFGEGSRLTVL.

The rearrangement uses TRBV4-3 and TRBJ1-4, with D maybe TRBD1 (6 bases). V was trimmed by 0 bases and J by 8 bases, leaving 22 bases between them. Germline V CDR1 and CDR2: LGHNA, YSLEER. This CDR3 has 18 amino acids. The DNA for the CDR3 is TGCGCCAGCAGCCAAGATCTTACGAGGGGGGCGAATAGGGAAAAACTGTTTTTT. It translates to CASSQDLTRGANREKLFF.

The genes are TRBV7-2 and TRBJ2-3; D unresolved. Germline V gives CDR1 SGHTA, CDR2 FQGNSA. The CDR3 sequence is 12 residues long. Trimming removed 5 bases from V and 6 bases from J, with 9 bases in between. CDR3 nucleotides: TGTGCCAGCAGCCATACCCCGGATACGCAGTATTTT. Translating gives CASSHTPDTQYF.

This chain connects TRBV5-6 to TRBJ2-5; D possibly corresponds to TRBD2 (5 bases). CDR3 length equals 14 residues. Trimming removed 1 base at V and 5 bases at J, with 12 bases between. The germline gives CDR1 SGHDT, CDR2 YYEEEE. The CDR3 loop reads CASSLNSAGETQYF. Written as DNA, the CDR3 is TGTGCCAGCAGCTTGAATAGCGCCGGGGAGACCCAGTACTTC.

The chain combines TRBV5-4 with TRBJ2-7, with 8 bases identical to TRBD2. V shed 4 bases, J shed 2 bases, and the junction held 11 bases outside the gene matches. CDR1 and CDR2 from the germline V gene are SGHNT and YYREEE (reference sequence). The CDR3 is 16 amino acids. This CDR3 is CASSPGGRPLPYEQYF. The CDR3 DNA sequence: TGTGCCAGCAGCCCGGGCGGGAGGCCTTTACCCTACGAGCAGTACTTC. Full variable domain (missing parts from reference TRBV5-4 and TRBJ2-7): ETGVTQSPTHLIKTRGQQVTLRCSSQSGHNTVSWYQQALGQGPQFIFQYYREEENGRGNFPPRFSGLQFPNYSSELNVNALELDDSALYLCASSPGGRPLPYEQYFGPGTRLTVT.

This chain connects TRBV25-1 to TRBJ2-5; 11 positions match TRBD1. The V segment lost 1 base and the J segment 5 bases; nucleotides outside the gene matches: 9. Germline-derived CDR1 and CDR2 are MGHDK and SYGVNS. The CDR3 has 17 amino acids. CDR3 region: CASSESFGTGGSETQYF. The CDR3 bases are TGTGCCAGCAGTGAATCATTCGGGACAGGGGGAAGTGAGACCCAGTACTTC.